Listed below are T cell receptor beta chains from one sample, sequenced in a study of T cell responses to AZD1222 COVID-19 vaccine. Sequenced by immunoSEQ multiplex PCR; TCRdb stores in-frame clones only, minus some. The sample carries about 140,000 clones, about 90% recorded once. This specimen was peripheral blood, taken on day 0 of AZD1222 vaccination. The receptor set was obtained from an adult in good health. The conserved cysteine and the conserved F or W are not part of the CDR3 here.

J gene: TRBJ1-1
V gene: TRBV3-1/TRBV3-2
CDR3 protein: ASSQGRGTEAF

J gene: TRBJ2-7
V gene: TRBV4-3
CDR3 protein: ASSQDNAGGPPSYEQY

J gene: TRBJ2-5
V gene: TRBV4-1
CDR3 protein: ASSQETSGGEIQETQY

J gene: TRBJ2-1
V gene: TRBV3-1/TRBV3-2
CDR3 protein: ASSSPGSSYNEQF

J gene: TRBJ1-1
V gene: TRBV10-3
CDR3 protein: AISERGASTEAF

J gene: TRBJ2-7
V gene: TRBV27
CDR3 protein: ASALSLSYEQY

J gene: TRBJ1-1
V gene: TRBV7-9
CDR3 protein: ASSSRVMNTEAF

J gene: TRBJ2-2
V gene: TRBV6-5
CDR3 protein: ASTGKGKVTGELF

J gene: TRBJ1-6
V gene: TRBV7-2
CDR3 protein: ASSPLISLRGGNSPLH

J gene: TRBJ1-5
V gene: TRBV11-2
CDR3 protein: ASSLSGGGGQPQH

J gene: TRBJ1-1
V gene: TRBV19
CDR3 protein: ASSHRAGGTEAF

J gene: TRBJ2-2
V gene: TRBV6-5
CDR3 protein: ASSYTTGAAGELF

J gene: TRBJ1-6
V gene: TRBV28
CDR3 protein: ASSHDIGAPLH

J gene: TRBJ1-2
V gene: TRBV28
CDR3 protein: ASINPTWTDYGYT

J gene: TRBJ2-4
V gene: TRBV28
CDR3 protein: ASGRDREAKNIQY

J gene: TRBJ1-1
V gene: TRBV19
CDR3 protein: ASTYGGLYTEAF

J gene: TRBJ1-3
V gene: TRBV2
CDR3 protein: ASSETGSSSGNTIY

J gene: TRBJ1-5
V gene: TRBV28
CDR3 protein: ASSLRGEINQPQH

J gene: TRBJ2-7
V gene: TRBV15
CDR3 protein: ATSRETGGEQY

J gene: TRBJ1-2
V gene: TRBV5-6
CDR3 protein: ASSLFAGPYGYT

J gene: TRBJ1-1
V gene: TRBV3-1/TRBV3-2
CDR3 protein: ASRGNTEAF

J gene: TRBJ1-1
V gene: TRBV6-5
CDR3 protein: ASSFYLTGGHTEAF

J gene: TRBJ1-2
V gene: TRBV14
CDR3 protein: ASSQDESREYVDGYT

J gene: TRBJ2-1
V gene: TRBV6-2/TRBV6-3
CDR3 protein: ASSGGLLQRNEQF

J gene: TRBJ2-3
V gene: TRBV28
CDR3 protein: ASSSPGLAGAGKTDTQY

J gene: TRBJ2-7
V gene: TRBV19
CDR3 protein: ASSIAPGSSYEQY

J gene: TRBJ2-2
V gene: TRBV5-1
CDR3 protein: ASSLEGGELF

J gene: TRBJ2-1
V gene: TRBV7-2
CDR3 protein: ASSLGLPKIYNEQF

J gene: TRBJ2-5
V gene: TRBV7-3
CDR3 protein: ASSPWRWETQY

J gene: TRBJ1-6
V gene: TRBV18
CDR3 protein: ASSSAYSDPLH

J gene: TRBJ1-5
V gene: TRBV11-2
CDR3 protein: ASSLTEAQPQH